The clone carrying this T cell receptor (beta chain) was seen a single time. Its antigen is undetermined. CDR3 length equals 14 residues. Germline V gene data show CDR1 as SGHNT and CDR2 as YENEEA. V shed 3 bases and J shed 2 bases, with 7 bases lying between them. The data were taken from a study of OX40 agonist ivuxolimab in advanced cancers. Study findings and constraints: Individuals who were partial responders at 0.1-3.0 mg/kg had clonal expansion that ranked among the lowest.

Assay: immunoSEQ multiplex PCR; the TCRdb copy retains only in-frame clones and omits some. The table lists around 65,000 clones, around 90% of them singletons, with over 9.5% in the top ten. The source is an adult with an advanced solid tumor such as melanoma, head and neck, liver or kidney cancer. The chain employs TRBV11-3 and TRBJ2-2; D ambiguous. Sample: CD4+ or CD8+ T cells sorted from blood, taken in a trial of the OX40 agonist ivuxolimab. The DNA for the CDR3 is TGTGCCAGCAGCTTTTACTACAACACCGGGGAGCTGTTTTTT. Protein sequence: CASSFYYNTGELFF.